The 20 T cell receptor beta chains listed next were all sequenced from one sample in a study of T cell repertoires in cytomegalovirus infection. Antigen specificity for these receptors is unknown. From the reads, TCRdb called clonotypes with MiXCR, one entry per CDR3 protein. Here the sample spans about 130,000 distinct CDR3 sequences, more than 25% being singletons. The source material was CD8+ T cells from cultured PBMCs, sampled from culture after CMV antigen stimulation. The receptor set was obtained from a human donor in good health (CMV status not recorded). Some clones in this sample may be carry-over from other donors' samples.

V is TRBV6-5 and J is TRBJ2-3; D perhaps matches TRBD1 (6 bases). The CDR3 has 14 amino acids. Germline CDR1 MNHEY, CDR2 SVGAGI. V was cut by 2 bases and J by 2 bases, with 8 bases left in between. The CDR3 protein is CASSYGQFTDTQYF. The CDR3 nucleotides read TGTGCCAGCAGTTACGGACAGTTCACAGATACGCAGTATTTT.

The chain employs TRBV4-1 and TRBJ2-3; the match to TRBD1 covers 8 bases. The germline gives CDR1 MGHRA, CDR2 YSYEKL. This CDR3 has 13 residues. V lost 4 bases, J lost 11 bases, and 8 bases stayed unmatched. CDR3 sequence reads: CASSPLGQGWQYF. CDR3 DNA sequence: TGCGCCAGCAGCCCCCTTGGACAGGGCTGGCAGTATTTT.

This chain joins TRBV7-3 and TRBJ2-1; the match to TRBD2 covers 7 bases. V was clipped by 3 bases and J by 3 bases; unmatched bases: 5. The CDR3 is made up of 15 amino acids. Germline V gene sequence: CDR1 SGHTA, CDR2 FQGTGA. The CDR3 spells CASSFVRGGYNEQFF. The DNA of the CDR3 is TGTGCCAGCAGCTTTGTTCGCGGGGGCTACAATGAGCAGTTCTTC.

The rearrangement links TRBV27 to TRBJ2-7; D tentatively fits TRBD1 or TRBD2 (5 bases each). This CDR3 region has 13 residues. V shed 0 bases and J shed 5 bases, with 8 bases lying between them. In germline, CDR1 is MNHEY, CDR2 SMNVEV (reference sequence). The CDR3 DNA reads TGTGCCAGCAGTTTATCGTTGGGGGACGAGCAGTACTTC. Its translation is CASSLSLGDEQYF.

The gene calls are TRBV7-8 and TRBJ2-1; 7 positions match TRBD2. This CDR3 spans 11 amino acids. V gave up 3 bases and J gave up 10 bases; unmatched junction bases: 0. CDR1 and CDR2 from the germline V gene are SGHVS and FQNEAQ. The chain's CDR3 is CASSLTSEQFF. CDR3 coding DNA: TGTGCCAGCAGCTTGACTAGCGAGCAGTTCTTC. Filled out from reference TRBV7-8 and TRBJ2-1, the complete variable domain reads GAGVSQSPRYKVAKRGQDVALRCDPISGHVSLFWYQQALGQGPEFLTYFQNEAQLDKSGLPSDRFFAERPEGSVSTLKIQRTQQEDSAVYLCASSLTSEQFFGPGTRLTVL.

The rearrangement links TRBV4-1 to TRBJ1-4, with D unresolved. The CDR3 contains 16 residues. Per the germline V gene, CDR1 is MGHRA and CDR2 is YSYEKL. V lost 0 bases and J lost 0, with 8 bases in between. The CDR3, as DNA: TGCGCCAGCAGCCAAGACGGGCGTGCAACTAATGAAAAACTGTTTTTT. Translated, it gives CASSQDGRATNEKLFF.

This clonotype was detected many times. The J gene is TRBJ1-2, the V gene TRBV7-9; possible D gene TRBD1, 5 bases. Trimming removed 1 base from V and 4 bases from J, with 13 bases in between. The CDR3 is 15 residues long. CDR1 is SEHNR, CDR2 FQNEAQ, per germline (reference sequence). In DNA form, the CDR3 reads TGTGCCAGCAGCTTAGTAAGGGGATCGGGCTATGGCTACACCTTC. Translating it yields CASSLVRGSGYGYTF.

Only a few counts were recorded for this clonotype. The chain uses TRBV6-5 and TRBJ1-2; D is perhaps TRBD1 (6 bases). CDR3 length equals 13 residues. V was cut by 2 bases and J by 7 bases, with 11 bases left in between. The germline V gene encodes CDR1 MNHEY and CDR2 SVGAGI. Here the CDR3 reads CASSYGQPTGYTF. The CDR3 bases are TGTGCCAGCAGTTACGGACAGCCTACTGGCTACACCTTC.

The V and J genes are TRBV28 and TRBJ2-3; 7 nucleotides agree with TRBD1. Trimming cost V 2 bases and J 0 bases; bases outside gene matches: 14. CDR1 is MDHEN, CDR2 SYDVKM, per germline. The CDR3 length is 19 residues. Written as DNA, the CDR3 is TGTGCCAGCAGTTTAGAGTATCTGCCCACAGGGGCTAGCACAGATACGCAGTATTTT. Amino acid sequence: CASSLEYLPTGASTDTQYF.

This rearrangement joins TRBV2 to TRBJ2-5; 10 bases fit TRBD1. V dropped 6 bases and J dropped 1; count of bases not matched to a gene: 8. CDR3 length: 16 amino acids. Looked up from germline, CDR1 is SNHLY and CDR2 is FYNNEI. CDR3 nucleotide sequence: TGTGCCAGCAGAAACCGGGACAGGGGCTTCCAAGAGACCCAGTACTTC. Translating it yields CASRNRDRGFQETQYF.

This chain connects TRBV7-9 to TRBJ1-4; 10 bases fit TRBD1. This CDR3 has 17 amino acids. Germline V gene lookup returns CDR1 SEHNR and CDR2 FQNEAQ (reference sequence). V lost 5 bases and J lost 3; bases outside the gene matches: 9. The CDR3: CASSQTGGASANEKLFF. The CDR3 coding sequence is TGTGCCAGCAGCCAGACAGGGGGCGCCTCGGCTAATGAAAAACTGTTTTTT.

The chain recombines TRBV6-1 with TRBJ1-5, with TRBD1 as a possible D gene (6 bases). Trimming removed 4 bases from V and 3 bases from J, with 13 bases in between. CDR3 length equals 15 residues. Per germline, CDR1 MNHNS and CDR2 SASEGT. The CDR3 bases are TGTGCCAGCAGTGGAGACAGGAGTTACAATCAGCCCCAGCATTTT. It is translated as CASSGDRSYNQPQHF.

V gene TRBV7-9 combines with J gene TRBJ1-1; 7 nucleotides line up with TRBD1. CDR3 size: 14 residues. Germline CDR1 and CDR2: SEHNR and FQNEAQ (reference sequence). V lost 1 base to trimming and J lost 3 bases; unmatched junction nucleotides: 2. CDR3 DNA: TGTGCCAGCAGCTTAGAGGGGGCATACACTGAAGCTTTCTTT. Translating it yields CASSLEGAYTEAFF.

This clonotype showed up just a few times. The rearrangement uses TRBV24-1 and TRBJ2-7, with D hard to call. Trimming took 3 bases from V and 2 from J, leaving 10 bases between them. The CDR3 is 14 amino acids. Germline assignment: CDR1 KGHDR and CDR2 SFDVKD. The CDR3 nucleotides read TGTGCCACCAGTGATGTTGGAAGGCCCTACGAGCAGTACTTC. This translates into CATSDVGRPYEQYF.

This sequence joins TRBV7-8 and TRBJ2-7, with TRBD1 matching over 7 bases. The CDR3 sequence is 14 residues long. Germline CDR1 and CDR2: SGHVS and FQNEAQ. V trimming: 2 bases; J trimming: 3 bases; junction bases outside the gene matches: 4. This CDR3 is CASSLQRQGYEQYF. DNA of the CDR3: TGTGCCAGCAGCTTACAGAGACAGGGCTACGAGCAGTACTTC.

This clonotype was seen a handful of times. This chain uses TRBV2 with TRBJ1-4; TRBD1 matches 10 bases. The CDR3 length is 18 residues. Looked up from germline, CDR1 is SNHLY and CDR2 is FYNNEI. Losses at the gene ends were 3 bases for V and 2 bases for J; bases not matched to a gene: 9. DNA of the CDR3: TGTGCCAGCAGTGACCGGGACAGGGGAATCTCGACTAATGAAAAACTGTTTTTT. This gives the protein CASSDRDRGISTNEKLFF.

The CDR3 sequence: CASSSQAGGSYNEQFF. The DNA for the CDR3 is TGTGCCAGCAGCTCCCAAGCCGGGGGAAGTTACAATGAGCAGTTCTTC. The V call is TRBV7-9, the J call TRBJ2-1, with D tentatively TRBD2 (6 bases). The V gene lost 4 bases and the J gene lost 4 bases, with 17 bases spanning the gap. This CDR3 has 16 amino acids. CDR1 SEHNR and CDR2 FQNEAQ come from the germline V gene (reference sequence).

Concerning this clonotype itself: The conserved final phenylalanine or tryptophan is absent from the CDR3, which likely points to a read error. This chain connects TRBV6-1 to TRBJ1-4; 8 bases agree with TRBD1. J gave up 3 bases and V 6 bases, and 6 bases lay outside the gene matches. The CDR3 is 15 residues long. Germline-derived CDR1 and CDR2 are MNHNS and SASEGT. The CDR3 coding sequence is TGTGCCAGCAGCCGTTGGACAGGGCCTAATGAAAAACTGTTTATT. Its protein is CASSRWTGPNEKLFI.

The chain couples TRBV6-5 to TRBJ2-5; tentatively, D is TRBD1 (6 bases). This CDR3 contains 16 residues. Trimming removed 6 bases at V and 2 bases at J, with 19 bases between. Germline V gene lookup returns CDR1 MNHEY and CDR2 SVGAGI. Here the CDR3 reads CASSYGFPGQQETQYF. CDR3 bases: TGTGCCAGCAGCTACGGATTCCCTGGACAGCAAGAGACCCAGTACTTC.

This sequence joins TRBV7-6 and TRBJ2-3; the match to TRBD2 covers 9 bases. Germline CDR1 is SGHVS and CDR2 is FNYEAQ. The CDR3 runs 18 residues. The V gene end was trimmed by 5 bases and the J gene end by 2 bases; junction bases not matched to a gene: 14. The CDR3 sequence: CASSRRASGETFTDTQYF. The CDR3 nucleotides read TGTGCCAGCAGCAGACGAGCTAGCGGGGAGACGTTCACAGATACGCAGTATTTT.